The 26 T cell receptor beta chains given below trace back to one sample, sequenced in a study of blood T cell repertoires in COVID-19 (dated by TCRdb to the early 2020s). Library preparation used the immunoSEQ multiplex PCR assay. TCRdb took this table from immuneACCESS and kept in-frame rearrangements with V and J called. Such tables lack part of the clones; where checked against another copy, unresolved V genes explain under half of the gap, and the rest is unexplained. Counted in this sample were about 80,000 clones; about 80% of them appeared once. The top ten clonotypes cover more than 10% of the sample. Material: peripheral blood. These receptor sequences come from a man older than 75 with acute or convalescent COVID-19.

The chain carries TRBV27 and TRBJ1-2; 9 bases agree with TRBD1. V trimming: 4 bases; J trimming: 3 bases; junction bases outside the gene matches: 3. CDR3 size: 14 residues. Germline V gene data show CDR1 as MNHEY and CDR2 as SMNVEV (reference sequence). The CDR3 DNA reads as TGTGCCAGCAGTTCGGGACAGGGCGACTATGGCTACACCTTC. Its protein is CASSSGQGDYGYTF.

The chain couples TRBV3-1 (or the pseudogene TRBV3-2) to TRBJ2-2, with TRBD2 matching 8 bases. After removal of 0 bases from V and 6 bases from J, the junction contained 12 bases not matched to a gene. Germline assignment: CDR1 LGHDT and CDR2 YNNKEL (reference sequence). This CDR3 has 18 residues. CDR3 loop: CASSQEVWTGGPSGELFF. CDR3 nucleotides: TGTGCCAGCAGCCAAGAGGTCTGGACGGGGGGGCCATCCGGGGAGCTGTTTTTT.

The rearrangement joins TRBV19 to TRBJ1-5, with D perhaps matching TRBD1 (6 bases). The CDR3 is made up of 15 amino acids. The germline V gene encodes CDR1 LNHDA and CDR2 SQIVND (reference sequence). The V end was cut by 5 bases, the J end by 4 bases, with 15 bases between. CDR3 in amino acids: CASSFDRWGNQPQHF. CDR3 sequence (DNA): TGTGCCAGTAGTTTCGACAGGTGGGGAAATCAGCCCCAGCATTTT.

V and J are TRBV5-1 and TRBJ2-5, with D possibly TRBD1 on 6 matching bases. Trimming removed 6 bases at V and 2 bases at J, with 29 bases between. CDR1 and CDR2 (germline): SGHRS, YFSETQ. CDR3 size: 19 residues. The CDR3 DNA reads as TGCGCCAGCAAACTTCCCGGCTTCGTGCTCCAGGGGTTTCAAGAGACCCAGTACTTC. This encodes CASKLPGFVLQGFQETQYF.

Only a few counts were recorded for this clone. The chain employs TRBV2 and TRBJ1-6, with D perhaps matching TRBD1 (6 bases). The CDR3 has 14 amino acids. The germline gives CDR1 SNHLY, CDR2 FYNNEI. V was clipped by 6 bases and J by 7 bases, with 13 bases between them. CDR3 in amino acids: CASSPGQGNSPLHF. The CDR3 nucleotides read TGTGCCAGCAGCCCGGGGCAGGGGAATTCACCCCTCCACTTT.

V usage is TRBV9 and J usage is TRBJ1-1; D is possibly TRBD1 (5 bases). This CDR3 spans 15 amino acids. V was shortened by 0 bases and J by 4 bases, with 13 bases between the two germline ends. CDR1 SGDLS and CDR2 YYNGEE come from the germline V gene. CDR3 nucleotide sequence: TGTGCCAGCAGCGTAGGAATGGGGGGTGGCACTGAAGCTTTCTTT. Its protein product is CASSVGMGGGTEAFF.

The chain is built from TRBV10-1 and TRBJ1-5; D not certain. The CDR3 loop spans 17 amino acids. With 4 bases removed from V and 1 base from J, the gap between germline ends came to 17 bases. From germline, CDR1 is WNHNN and CDR2 SYGVQD (reference sequence). The CDR3 region is CASSVISRQRSNQPQHF. The CDR3 DNA sequence: TGCGCCAGCAGTGTAATCTCTCGGCAGCGGAGCAATCAGCCCCAGCATTTT.

This rearrangement joins TRBV2 to TRBJ1-2, with a possible D match to TRBD1 (6 bases). This CDR3 has 15 residues. The V gene lost 6 bases and the J gene lost 4 bases, with 18 bases spanning the gap. CDR1 is SNHLY and CDR2 is FYNNEI in the germline V gene. DNA for the CDR3: TGTGCCAGCAGCGCAACCGGGACAAACCCCTATGGCTACACCTTC. Translated, it gives CASSATGTNPYGYTF.

The chain carries TRBV4-1 and TRBJ2-5; TRBD1 agrees at 8 bases. This CDR3 is 15 amino acids long. Germline CDR1 reads MGHRA; CDR2 reads YSYEKL. With V trimmed by 3 bases and J by 3 bases, 6 bases remained unmatched. CDR3 nucleotides: TGCGCCAGCAGCCAGACGACAGGGGCTGAAGAGACCCAGTACTTC. Translating gives CASSQTTGAEETQYF.

This chain links TRBV11-2 with TRBJ2-2, with 8 bases lining up with TRBD2. Trimming took 0 bases from V and 3 from J; bases not matched to a gene: 3. CDR3 length equals 16 residues. Germline assignment: CDR1 SGHAT and CDR2 FQNNGV. CDR3 sequence reads: CASSLEWRGDTGELFF. In DNA form, the CDR3 reads TGTGCCAGCAGCTTAGAATGGCGGGGGGACACCGGGGAGCTGTTTTTT.

The chain couples TRBV11-1 to TRBJ2-5, with 7 bases matching TRBD2. Losses at the gene ends were 6 bases for V and 6 bases for J; bases not matched to a gene: 10. The CDR3 spans 14 residues. CDR1 is SGHAT and CDR2 is FQDESV in the germline V gene (reference sequence). CDR3 DNA: TGTGCCAGCAGGGAAGCGGGGAGTAGACAGACCCAGTACTTC. It encodes CASREAGSRQTQYF.

The CDR3 DNA reads TGTGCCAGCACCTTTGACTATACGCAGTATTTT. It is translated as CASTFDYTQYF. The chain joins TRBV7-9 to TRBJ2-3, with D unresolved. Trimming pared 7 bases from V and 7 bases from J, leaving 9 bases between. The CDR3 loop spans 11 amino acids. CDR1 and CDR2 (germline): SEHNR, FQNEAQ (reference sequence). The complete variable domain, with remaining parts taken from reference TRBV7-9 and TRBJ2-3, reads DTGVSQNPRHKITKRGQNVTFRCDPISEHNRLYWYRQTLGQGPEFLTYFQNEAQLEKSRLLSDRFSAERPKGSFSTLEIQRTEQGDSAMYLCASTFDYTQYFGPGTRLTVL.

The chain recombines TRBV4-2 with TRBJ1-6, with TRBD1 as a possible D gene (5 bases). The CDR3 covers 15 residues. V lost 0 bases, J lost 8 bases, and 11 bases lay in between. The V gene's germline CDR1 is LGHNA and CDR2 YNFKEQ. The CDR3 DNA reads TGTGCCAGCAGCCAAGATGAACAGGCCGATTCACCCCTCCACTTT. Translated, it gives CASSQDEQADSPLHF.

V usage is TRBV2 and J usage is TRBJ2-1; D is perhaps TRBD1 (6 bases). CDR1 is SNHLY and CDR2 is FYNNEI in the germline V gene. The CDR3 is 12 amino acids. Between the trimmed V and J ends, which lost 9 bases and 9 bases, there was a span of 15 bases. The CDR3 region has the DNA TGTGCCAGTAGGACAGACCAGGGTGAGCAGTTCTTC. Translation: CASRTDQGEQFF.

CDR3 in DNA: TGTGCCAGCAGAAATAGCGGGGGGGCTGCAGATACGCAGTATTTT. Encoded protein: CASRNSGGAADTQYF. The V call is TRBV6-5, the J call TRBJ2-3; 11 bases match TRBD2. The CDR3 sequence is 15 residues long. J gave up 4 bases and V 6 bases, and 6 bases lay outside the gene matches. Germline lookup yields CDR1 MNHEY and CDR2 SVGAGI.

This chain uses TRBV9 with TRBJ1-1; 8 nucleotides agree with TRBD1. CDR3 size: 15 residues. Germline loops: CDR1 SGDLS, CDR2 YYNGEE. Germline trimming cut 4 bases from V and 1 base from J; bases unmatched to any gene: 6. The CDR3 coding sequence is TGTGCCAGCAGCAAACCCGGGACAGGGAACACTGAAGCTTTCTTT. This translates into CASSKPGTGNTEAFF.

This clone was observed a single time. This chain links TRBV9 with TRBJ2-3, with 13 bases matching TRBD2. The trim removed 3 bases at V and 2 bases at J, leaving 3 bases unmatched. This CDR3 spans 16 amino acids. CDR1 and CDR2 (germline): SGDLS, YYNGEE. CDR3 coding DNA: TGTGCCAGCAGCGCGGGGACTAGCGGGAACACAGATACGCAGTATTTT. Protein sequence: CASSAGTSGNTDTQYF. The variable domain in full, completed from reference TRBV9 and TRBJ2-3, reads DSGVTQTPKHLITATGQRVTLRCSPRSGDLSVYWYQQSLDQGLQFLIQYYNGEERAKGNILERFSAQQFPDLHSELNLSSLELGDSALYFCASSAGTSGNTDTQYFGPGTRLTVL.

This clone appeared once. The J gene is TRBJ1-2, the V gene TRBV5-4; TRBD1 aligns across 9 bases. The CDR3 consists of 14 residues. CDR1 and CDR2 from the germline V gene are SGHNT and YYREEE (reference sequence). V shed 6 bases and J 4 bases; nucleotides not matched to a gene: 7. CDR3: CASTDRGGIYGYTF. The CDR3 DNA is TGTGCCAGCACCGACAGGGGGGGTATCTATGGCTACACCTTC.

This clone came up once. The chain has TRBV11-3 and TRBJ1-2; D possibly corresponds to TRBD1 (5 bases). CDR1 and CDR2 (germline): SGHNT, YENEEA. The CDR3 extends over 13 amino acids. The ends were cut back, 3 bases at V and 10 bases at J, with 15 bases in the middle. For the CDR3, the DNA is TGTGCCAGCAGCTTCGGGCAGGGCCATGACTACACCTTC. The encoded protein is CASSFGQGHDYTF.

This chain joins TRBV19 and TRBJ1-5; D perhaps matches TRBD1 (6 bases). Trimming cost V 1 base and J 1 base, with 8 bases left between them. CDR1 is LNHDA and CDR2 is SQIVND in the germline V gene (reference sequence). This CDR3 region has 15 residues. CDR3 DNA sequence: TGTGCCAGTAGTATAGGGACAGTGAGCAATCAGCCCCAGCATTTT. It codes for CASSIGTVSNQPQHF.

The chain recombines TRBV5-6 with TRBJ2-5, with 8 nucleotides matching TRBD2. Looked up from germline, CDR1 is SGHDT and CDR2 is YYEEEE. Losses at the gene ends were 3 bases for V and 4 bases for J; bases not matched to a gene: 8. This CDR3 spans 15 amino acids. The CDR3 DNA reads as TGTGCCAGCAGCTACCTCGGGAGGGCGGGAGAGACCCAGTACTTC. Encoded protein: CASSYLGRAGETQYF. Together with reference TRBV5-6 and TRBJ2-5, the CDR3 gives the full variable domain: DAGVTQSPTHLIKTRGQQVTLRCSPKSGHDTVSWYQQALGQGPQFIFQYYEEEERQRGNFPDRFSGHQFPNYSSELNVNALLLGDSALYLCASSYLGRAGETQYFGPGTRLLVL.

The chain combines TRBV6-5 with TRBJ1-2; no firm D call. Trimming shortened V by 2 bases and J by 5 bases, and 9 bases separated the two germline ends. The germline V gene encodes CDR1 MNHEY and CDR2 SVGAGI. The CDR3 is 13 amino acids. CDR3 DNA sequence: TGTGCCAGCAGTTACGACCGGGGTTATGGCTACACCTTC. It is translated as CASSYDRGYGYTF.

This clone has just a few counts. The genes are TRBV27 and TRBJ1-5; the D gene is possibly TRBD1 (5 bases). CDR1 and CDR2 from the germline V gene are MNHEY and SMNVEV (reference sequence). The V end lost 7 bases, the J end lost 3 bases, and 16 bases lay between the germline ends. The CDR3 is made up of 15 amino acids. The CDR3: CASKLATRVNQPQHF. CDR3 nucleotides: TGTGCCAGCAAGTTGGCTACCAGGGTCAATCAGCCCCAGCATTTT.

This clone was found a few times. This chain connects TRBV12-3 or TRBV12-4 to TRBJ2-1, with 7 nucleotides matching TRBD1. CDR3 length equals 13 residues. The J segment lost 7 bases and the V segment lost 6 bases, leaving 6 bases of the junction unmatched. The CDR3 sequence: CASRSDRENEQFF. CDR3 sequence (DNA): TGTGCCAGCAGAAGTGACAGGGAGAATGAGCAGTTCTTC.

V gene TRBV7-2 combines with J gene TRBJ1-2, with no clear D. V lost 1 base, J lost 4 bases, and 10 bases lay in between. The CDR3 runs 14 residues. In germline, CDR1 is SGHTA, CDR2 FQGNSA. This CDR3 is CASSLEGGTYGYTF. CDR3 coding DNA: TGTGCCAGCAGCTTAGAGGGAGGAACCTATGGCTACACCTTC.

J is TRBJ2-3 and V is TRBV7-2; D ambiguous. The CDR3 contains 13 residues. The germline V gene has CDR1 SGHTA and CDR2 FQGNSA. Trimming took off 1 base at V and 5 bases at J, with 7 bases between the two ends. CDR3 in amino acids: CASSLDRGDTQYF. CDR3 nucleotides: TGTGCCAGCAGCTTAGATAGAGGAGATACGCAGTATTTT. The whole variable domain, remainder taken from reference TRBV7-2 and TRBJ2-3, is GAGVSQSPSNKVTEKGKDVELRCDPISGHTALYWYRQSLGQGLEFLIYFQGNSAPDKSGLPSDRFSAERTGGSVSTLTIQRTQQEDSAVYLCASSLDRGDTQYFGPGTRLTVL.